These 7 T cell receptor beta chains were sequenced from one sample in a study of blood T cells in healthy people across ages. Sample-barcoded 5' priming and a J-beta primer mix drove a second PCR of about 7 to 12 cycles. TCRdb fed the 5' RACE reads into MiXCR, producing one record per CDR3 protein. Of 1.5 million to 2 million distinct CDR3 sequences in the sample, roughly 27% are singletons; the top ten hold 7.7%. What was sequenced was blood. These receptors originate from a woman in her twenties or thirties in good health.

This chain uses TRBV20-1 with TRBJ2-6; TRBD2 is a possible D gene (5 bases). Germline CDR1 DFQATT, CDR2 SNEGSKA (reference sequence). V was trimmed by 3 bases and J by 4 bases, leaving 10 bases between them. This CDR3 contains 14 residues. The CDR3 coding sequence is TGCAGTGCTAGTCTGGGAGACGGGGCCAACGTCCTGACTTTC. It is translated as CSASLGDGANVLTF.

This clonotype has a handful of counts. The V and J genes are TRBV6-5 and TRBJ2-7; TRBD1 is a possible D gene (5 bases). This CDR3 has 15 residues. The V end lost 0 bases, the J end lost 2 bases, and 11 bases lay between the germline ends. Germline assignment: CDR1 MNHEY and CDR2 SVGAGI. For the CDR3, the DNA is TGTGCCAGCAGTTACTCCCTAGACAGCGCCTACGAGCAGTACTTC. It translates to CASSYSLDSAYEQYF.

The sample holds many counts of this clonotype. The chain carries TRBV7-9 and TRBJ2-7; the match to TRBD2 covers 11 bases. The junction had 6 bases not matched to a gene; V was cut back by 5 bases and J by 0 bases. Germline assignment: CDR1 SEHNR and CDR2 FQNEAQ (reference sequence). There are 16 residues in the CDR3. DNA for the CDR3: TGTGCCAGCAGCCCAAGTGGGACTAGCGGCTCCTACGAGCAGTACTTC. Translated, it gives CASSPSGTSGSYEQYF.

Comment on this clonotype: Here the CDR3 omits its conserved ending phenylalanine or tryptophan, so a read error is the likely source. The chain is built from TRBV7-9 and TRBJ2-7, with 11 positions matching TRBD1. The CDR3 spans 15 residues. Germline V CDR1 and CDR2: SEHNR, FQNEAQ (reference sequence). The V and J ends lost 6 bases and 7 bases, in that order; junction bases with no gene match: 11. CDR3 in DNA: TGTGCCAGCAGTAACCTCGGACAGGGGGCGGGGGAGCAGTACTTG. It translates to CASSNLGQGAGEQYL.

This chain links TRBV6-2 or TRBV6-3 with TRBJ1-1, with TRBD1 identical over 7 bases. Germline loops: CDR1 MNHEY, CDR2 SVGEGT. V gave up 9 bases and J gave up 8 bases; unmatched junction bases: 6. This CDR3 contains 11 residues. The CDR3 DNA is TGTGCCAGTAGTCAGGACAGGGAAGCTTTCTTT. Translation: CASSQDREAFF.

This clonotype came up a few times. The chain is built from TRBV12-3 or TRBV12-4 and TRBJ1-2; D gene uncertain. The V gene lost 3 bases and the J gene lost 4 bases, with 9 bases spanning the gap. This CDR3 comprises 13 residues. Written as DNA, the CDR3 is TGTGCCAGCAGTTTTGTGGAGACCTATGGCTACACCTTC. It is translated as CASSFVETYGYTF.

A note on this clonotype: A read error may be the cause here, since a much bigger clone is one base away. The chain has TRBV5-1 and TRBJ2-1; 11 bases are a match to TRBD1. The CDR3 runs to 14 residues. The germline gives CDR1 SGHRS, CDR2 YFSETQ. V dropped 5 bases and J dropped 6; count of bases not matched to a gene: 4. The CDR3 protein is CASRTGTGGNEQFF. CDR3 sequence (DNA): TGCGCCAGCAGGACCGGGACAGGGGGCAATGAGCAGTTCTTC.